Included here is one T cell receptor beta chain sequence, with context. Sorting of PBMCs yielded the CD4+ and CD8+ T cells. Germline loops: CDR1 SGHRS, CDR2 YFSETQ. The junction had 0 bases not matched to a gene; V was cut back by 0 bases and J by 3 bases. This CDR3 spans 15 amino acids. Following RNA extraction, reverse transcription yielded cDNA that acted as the sequencing template. Data came from immunoSEQ multiplex PCR; TCRdb stores just in-frame clones and leaves some out. The sample records about 130,000 clones, 58% being singletons. The data originate from a study of CD8+ T cells in alopecia areata.

Sequenced material: CD4+ T cells sorted from blood, taken at week 0. V and J are TRBV5-1 and TRBJ2-1, with TRBD2 identical over 10 bases. The TCR originated in a human donor with alopecia areata. The CDR3 is CASSLVAGGYNEQFF. The CDR3 coding sequence is TGCGCCAGCAGCTTGGTAGCGGGGGGCTACAATGAGCAGTTCTTC.